This entry is about one TCR beta chain. TCRdb re-called the RT-PCR reads through MiXCR, storing one row per CDR3 protein. The table lists under 850,000 distinct CDR3 sequences, approximately 17% of them singletons. Germline-derived CDR1 and CDR2 are SGHRS and YFSETQ. The V end lost 4 bases, the J end lost 6 bases, and 17 bases lay between the germline ends. CDR3 length: 15 amino acids. The record originates from a study of response to subunit inactivated influenza vaccine. This receptor was obtained from a man aged 50 or older who received an inactivated influenza vaccine. The rearrangement uses TRBV5-1 and TRBJ2-1; possible D gene TRBD1, 5 bases. The sequences come from PBMCs from blood, collected around 5 days after vaccination. The CDR3 sequence is CASSLGGRDINEQFF. The CDR3 bases are TGCGCCAGCAGCCTGGGCGGCAGGGATATCAATGAGCAGTTCTTC.